The sequence of this TCR beta chain was determined in a study of CXCR3-negative and CXCR3-positive naive CD8 T cells. Study results and caveats: More hydrophobic TRB CDR3s occurred in CXCR3-positive than in CXCR3-negative naive cells.

Germline V CDR1 and CDR2: SQVTM, ANQGSEA. This CDR3 region has 12 residues. Libraries were UMI-labeled 5' RACE TRB cDNA. TCRdb reworked the 5' RACE reads into one entry per CDR3 protein, no DNA. The listing contains over 150,000 distinct CDR3 sequences. Note on this clonotype: Its antigen is not known.

This chain connects TRBV29-1 to TRBJ2-3. The sequence was collected from a human donor in good health. Some clones in this sample may be carry-over from other donors' samples. The material sequenced was naive CXCR3+ CD8+ T cells from blood. Specified subset: CD45RO-CCR7+CD27+CD95- naive CD8+ T cells expressing CXCR3 (TNR3+). This CDR3 is CSVYASTDTQYF.